This T cell receptor (beta chain) emerged from a study of cytomegalovirus exposure and HLA in healthy donors. Whole-study results and caveats: TCR beta V segments were, for the most part, productive about 87% or about 30% of the time in an earlier analysis.

With V trimmed by 6 bases and J by 2 bases, 10 bases remained unmatched. The CDR3 runs 16 residues. Germline V gene data show CDR1 as SNHLY and CDR2 as FYNNEI. Primers for the PCR totalled 60 Vbeta and 13 Jbeta. Measured with immunoSEQ multiplex PCR; TCRdb has only the in-frame clones, and not every one. The sample includes roughly 110,000 clones, roughly 73% of them seen just once. As concerns this clone: Its target is unknown.

V gene TRBV2 combines with J gene TRBJ2-3, with TRBD2 matching 8 bases. The receptor's source is a man in his thirties or forties in good health and CMV-seronegative. Sequences were obtained from PBMCs. CDR3 nucleotide sequence: TGTGCCAGCAGCGACGGGGGGGGGCCCCTCACAGATACGCAGTATTTT. Its translation: CASSDGGGPLTDTQYF.